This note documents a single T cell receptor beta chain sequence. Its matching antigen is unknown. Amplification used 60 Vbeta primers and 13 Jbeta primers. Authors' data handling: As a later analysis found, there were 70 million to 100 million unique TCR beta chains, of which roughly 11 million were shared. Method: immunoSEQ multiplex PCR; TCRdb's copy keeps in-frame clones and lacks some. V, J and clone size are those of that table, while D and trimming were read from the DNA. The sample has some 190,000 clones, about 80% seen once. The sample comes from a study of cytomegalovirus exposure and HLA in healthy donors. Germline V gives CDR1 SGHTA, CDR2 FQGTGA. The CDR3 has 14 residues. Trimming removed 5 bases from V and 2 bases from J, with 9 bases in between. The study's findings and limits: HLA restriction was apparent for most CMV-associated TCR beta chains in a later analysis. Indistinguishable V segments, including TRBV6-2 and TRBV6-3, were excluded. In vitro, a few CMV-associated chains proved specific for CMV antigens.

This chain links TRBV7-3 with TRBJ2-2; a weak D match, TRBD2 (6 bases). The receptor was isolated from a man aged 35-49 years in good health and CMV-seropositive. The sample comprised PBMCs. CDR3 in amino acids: CASSATSNTGELFF. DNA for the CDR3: TGTGCCAGCAGCGCCACTAGCAACACCGGGGAGCTGTTTTTT.